This T cell receptor (beta chain) derives from a study of T cells in Graves' hyperthyroidism and ophthalmopathy. This CDR3 spans 18 amino acids. CDR1 MGHRA and CDR2 YSYEKL come from the germline V gene. Trimming took 3 bases from V and 4 from J; bases not matched to a gene: 9. The CDR3 regions of TCR beta were amplified from RNA transcripts. With the HTBI primer set, the TCR CDR3 went through a first round of RT-PCR. TCRdb used MiXCR to reprocess the multiplex PCR reads, holding one entry per CDR3 protein. This sample has 600,000 to 900,000 distinct CDR3 sequences, with about a sixth found just once. This sequence joins TRBV4-1 and TRBJ2-3, with 14 bases aligning to TRBD2. Sequences were obtained from blood. The receptor was isolated from a man in his late teens or twenties with Graves' hyperthyroidism. For the CDR3, the DNA is TGCGCCAGCAGCCAGAGGGGTGGGACTAGCGGGAGTGCAGATACGCAGTATTTT. It yields the protein CASSQRGGTSGSADTQYF.